The rows below give T cell receptor beta chains drawn from one sample of a study of CD8+CD57+ T cells in acquired aplastic anemia. TCRdb redid the calling of the reads with MiXCR, one entry per CDR3 protein. The sample lists about 270,000 distinct CDR3 sequences; around three fifths were seen once. The sample comprised sorted CD4+, CD8+, or CD8+CD57+ T cells (not recorded which) from PBMCs. These receptors originate from a human donor with severe aplastic anemia or a healthy control (not recorded which). The CDR3 runs from the conserved cysteine through the conserved F or W. A D gene is named only where the DNA matches it firmly. For some rows the clone size is stated as once, few or many, or as a class when expanded; others skip it.

J gene,D gene,clone size,V gene,CDR3 protein,CDR3 DNA
TRBJ1-1,NA,NA,TRBV29-1,CSVDREGGVNTEAFF,TGCAGCGTTGACAGGGAGGGGGGGGTTAACACTGAAGCTTTCTTT
TRBJ2-7,NA,NA,TRBV2,CASSEAPRRFYEQYF,TGTGCCAGCAGTGAAGCTCCCCGGCGGTTTTACGAGCAGTACTTC
TRBJ2-2,TRBD2,NA,TRBV24-1,CATPLGLAATGELFF,TGTGCCACCCCCCTCGGGCTAGCGGCGACCGGGGAGCTGTTTTTT
TRBJ2-7,TRBD1,many,TRBV20-1,CSARDRGPYEQYF,TGCAGTGCTAGAGATAGGGGGCCCTACGAGCAGTACTTC
TRBJ2-1,TRBD2,NA,TRBV20-1,CSARDQTGGRNEQFF,TGCAGTGCTAGAGATCAGACGGGAGGTCGCAATGAGCAGTTCTTC
TRBJ2-1,NA,NA,TRBV9,CASSVDEGSSYNEQFF,TGTGCCAGCAGCGTAGACGAGGGGAGCTCCTACAATGAGCAGTTCTTC
TRBJ1-2,NA,NA,TRBV20-1,CSATSGTNGYTF,TGCAGTGCTACCTCTGGGACAAATGGCTACACCTTC
TRBJ1-3,NA,few,TRBV12-5,CASGFLSVIYF,TGTGCTAGTGGCTTCCTTAGTGTCATATATTTT
TRBJ2-7,NA,NA,TRBV24-1,CATSARNSYEQYF,TGTGCCACCAGTGCCCGAAATTCCTACGAGCAGTACTTC
TRBJ2-2,NA,once,TRBV7-2,CASTPNLGDWELFF,TGTGCCAGCACACCAAACCTCGGTGACTGGGAGCTGTTTTTT
TRBJ2-7,NA,NA,TRBV2,CASSAQLEGEQYF,TGTGCCAGCAGTGCCCAACTTGAGGGAGAGCAGTACTTC